This is a list of T cell receptor beta chains from one sample in a study of T cells in Graves' hyperthyroidism and ophthalmopathy. TCRdb re-called the multiplex PCR reads with MiXCR, one entry per CDR3 protein. The repertoire holds around 50,000 distinct CDR3 sequences, with roughly 50% as singletons. The sequencing input was blood. The source of these receptors is a woman aged 45-65 years with Graves' ophthalmopathy. The CDR3 runs from the conserved cysteine through the conserved F or W. D genes are given only for firm matches. Part of the rows lack a size; the others show once, few, many or a class for expanded clones.

CDR3 protein	CDR3 DNA	clone size	D gene	V gene	J gene
CASTSQVRGAGEQYF	TGTGCCAGCACCTCTCAGGTGCGGGGGGCCGGCGAGCAGTACTTC	many	TRBD2	TRBV6-6	TRBJ2-7
CSVLRGSQETQYF	TGCAGCGTTTTGAGGGGGAGCCAAGAGACCCAGTACTTC	-	-	TRBV29-1	TRBJ2-5
CSARPLGSEWAGDVNEQFF	TGCAGTGCTAGACCCCTTGGATCTGAGTGGGCAGGGGATGTAAATGAGCAGTTCTTC	-	-	TRBV20-1	TRBJ2-1
CASKRSIAGELFF	TGTGCCAGTAAACGCTCAATCGCCGGGGAGCTGTTTTTT	-	-	TRBV3-2	TRBJ2-2
CASSLTGSYKQYF	TGTGCCAGCAGCCTGACAGGTTCCTACAAGCAGTACTTC	-	-	TRBV7-9	TRBJ2-7
CASSVLGLAEREQFF	TGTGCCAGCAGCGTGCTGGGACTAGCGGAAAGGGAGCAGTTCTTC	many	TRBD2	TRBV9	TRBJ2-1
CASSLDRGANNEQFF	TGTGCCAGCAGCTTAGACAGGGGTGCGAACAATGAGCAGTTCTTC	-	TRBD1	TRBV7-6	TRBJ2-1
CASHPGGDSYEQYF	TGTGCCAGCCACCCCGGCGGGGATAGTTACGAGCAGTACTTC	many	-	TRBV6-1	TRBJ2-7
CASSDPGQGTDTQYF	TGTGCCAGCAGTGACCCGGGACAGGGCACAGATACGCAGTATTTT	-	TRBD1	TRBV6-6	TRBJ2-3
CASSLEYLAGRGNTGELFF	TGTGCCAGCAGCTTGGAATATCTAGCGGGACGGGGAAACACCGGGGAGCTGTTTTTT	many	TRBD2	TRBV5-8	TRBJ2-2
CASISRYPTNSPLHF	TGTGCCAGCATCTCGCGGTACCCGACAAATTCACCCCTCCACTTT	once	-	TRBV7-6	TRBJ1-6
CSVVDRAIAFF	TGCAGCGTTGTAGACAGGGCAATAGCTTTCTTT	-	TRBD1	TRBV29-1	TRBJ1-1
CASSLGAGGANTGELFF	TGTGCCAGCAGCTTAGGAGCGGGAGGGGCGAACACCGGGGAGCTGTTTTTT	-	TRBD2	TRBV11-3	TRBJ2-2
CSAMYSNQPQHF	TGCAGTGCTATGTATAGCAATCAGCCCCAGCATTTT	-	-	TRBV20-1	TRBJ1-5
CASSDLAKNIQYF	TGTGCCAGCAGCGACCTAGCCAAAAACATTCAGTACTTC	few	-	TRBV2	TRBJ2-4
CSASQSRLVNAFEQYF	TGCAGTGCTAGTCAGAGTCGGCTAGTGAATGCCTTCGAGCAGTACTTC	many	-	TRBV20-1	TRBJ2-7
CASSTGEMRDQPQHF	TGTGCCAGCAGTACGGGCGAGATGAGGGATCAGCCCCAGCATTTT	many	-	TRBV6-5	TRBJ1-5
CASSSQGREADEHF	TGTGCCAGCAGCTCCCAGGGGCGGGAGGCTGACGAGCATTTT	-	-	TRBV7-2	TRBJ1-5
CASSIARTQGGQRAGELFF	TGTGCCAGTAGTATAGCCCGAACTCAGGGGGGGCAACGTGCCGGGGAGCTGTTTTTT	many	-	TRBV19	TRBJ2-2
CSLLGTSASYEQYF	TGCAGTTTACTAGGGACTAGCGCGTCCTACGAGCAGTACTTC	-	TRBD2	TRBV29-1	TRBJ2-7
CASSLSYNSPLHF	TGCGCCAGCAGCTTGAGCTATAATTCACCCCTCCACTTT	many	-	TRBV5-1	TRBJ1-6
CASRRGQGSFETQYF	TGTGCCAGCAGGAGGGGACAGGGGAGCTTTGAGACCCAGTACTTC	many	TRBD1	TRBV12-3/TRBV12-4	TRBJ2-5
CASSLGGYNQPQHF	TGTGCCAGCAGTTTGGGAGGATACAATCAGCCCCAGCATTTT	many	-	TRBV6-2/TRBV6-3	TRBJ1-5
CATSDYGTGSYTDTQYF	TGTGCCACCAGTGATTATGGGACAGGGAGTTACACAGATACGCAGTATTTT	many	TRBD1	TRBV24-1	TRBJ2-3
CASRGTTQETQYF	TGTGCCAGCAGGGGGACTACCCAAGAGACCCAGTACTTC	many	TRBD2	TRBV6-2/TRBV6-3	TRBJ2-5
CASSLNRGGEAFF	TGCGCCAGCAGCTTAAACAGGGGGGGTGAAGCTTTCTTT	many	TRBD1	TRBV5-1	TRBJ1-1
CASSLGGPASHEQYF	TGCGCCAGCAGCTTGGGTGGACCCGCATCCCACGAGCAGTACTTC	many	-	TRBV5-1	TRBJ2-7
CAIGGGGEQYF	TGTGCCATCGGCGGGGGCGGCGAGCAGTACTTC	medium-sized	-	TRBV10-3	TRBJ2-7
CASGIDTDTQYF	TGTGCCAGCGGGATCGACACAGATACGCAGTATTTT	many	-	TRBV25-1	TRBJ2-3
CASKWEGTNTEQFF	TGTGCCAGCAAGTGGGAGGGGACGAACACTGAGCAGTTCTTC	-	TRBD2	TRBV2	TRBJ2-1
CSVRGSRGGTDTQYF	TGCAGCGTGAGGGGTTCGCGGGGCGGCACAGATACGCAGTATTTT	many	-	TRBV29-1	TRBJ2-3
CNGSEDRVTEAFF	TGCAATGGTAGCGAGGACAGGGTCACTGAAGCTTTCTTT	-	TRBD1	TRBV20-1	TRBJ1-1
CSATRVSGLAGVAYEQYF	TGCAGTGCTACCAGAGTCTCGGGACTAGCGGGAGTCGCCTACGAGCAGTACTTC	many	TRBD2	TRBV20-1	TRBJ2-7
CACSVAGPEAGELFF	TGTGCCTGCAGCGTAGCCGGACCAGAGGCCGGGGAGCTGTTTTTT	-	-	TRBV9	TRBJ2-2
CSANLAGVGEQYF	TGCAGTGCTAACCTAGCGGGAGTGGGAGAGCAGTACTTC	-	TRBD2	TRBV20-1	TRBJ2-7
CASSLGVSGIQETQYF	TGTGCCAGCAGCTTAGGAGTGTCGGGGATCCAAGAGACCCAGTACTTC	-	-	TRBV11-2	TRBJ2-5
CASSPSRHHYEQYF	TGTGCCAGCAGCCCCTCTAGACACCACTACGAGCAGTACTTC	many	-	TRBV7-8	TRBJ2-7
CASSPGQGVVGEQYF	TGTGCCAGCAGTCCCGGACAGGGGGTGGTTGGCGAGCAGTACTTC	-	TRBD1	TRBV6-1	TRBJ2-7
CASSENRGGEKLFF	TGCGCCAGCAGTGAGAACAGGGGTGGTGAAAAACTGTTTTTT	many	TRBD1	TRBV10-2	TRBJ1-4
CASSLEASSYNEQFF	TGTGCCAGCAGCTTAGAAGCTAGCAGTTACAATGAGCAGTTCTTC	many	-	TRBV11-3	TRBJ2-1
CASRTGPPYEQYF	TGTGCCAGCAGAACGGGACCACCCTACGAGCAGTACTTC	many	-	TRBV12-3/TRBV12-4	TRBJ2-7
CASRGPGGEEQFF	TGTGCCAGCAGGGGCCCCGGGGGGGAAGAGCAGTTCTTC	many	TRBD2	TRBV9	TRBJ2-1
CSVDSDNEKLFF	TGCAGCGTTGACAGCGATAATGAAAAACTGTTTTTT	-	-	TRBV29-1	TRBJ1-4
CASSMRGGGQGTQYF	TGTGCCAGTAGTATGAGGGGGGGGGGCCAAGGTACGCAGTATTTT	-	-	TRBV19	TRBJ2-3
CASSPRTGDSYEQYF	TGTGCCAGCTCACCAAGGACAGGAGACTCCTACGAGCAGTACTTC	few	TRBD1	TRBV18	TRBJ2-7
CSARGGEAFF	TGCAGTGCGAGAGGGGGTGAAGCTTTCTTT	many	-	TRBV20-1	TRBJ1-1
CASSPTVAYPPDTQYF	TGTGCCAGCAGCCCAACGGTAGCGTACCCCCCAGATACGCAGTATTTT	many	-	TRBV9	TRBJ2-3
CASSQERTGVNQPQHF	TGCGCCAGCAGCCAAGAGCGGACAGGGGTCAATCAGCCCCAGCATTTT	many	TRBD1	TRBV4-1	TRBJ1-5
CSDPGGLAGVGELFF	TGCAGCGACCCAGGCGGACTAGCGGGAGTCGGGGAGCTGTTTTTT	-	TRBD2	TRBV29-1	TRBJ2-2
CASSLDGHTEAFF	TGTGCCAGCAGCTTAGATGGGCACACTGAAGCTTTCTTT	-	-	TRBV7-9	TRBJ1-1
CASSLLPGSGANVLTF	TGTGCCAGCAGCCTTTTACCAGGGTCTGGGGCCAACGTCCTGACTTTC	many	-	TRBV14	TRBJ2-6
CASSDSGRANQPQHF	TGTGCCAGCAGTGACTCGGGCAGGGCCAATCAGCCCCAGCATTTT	-	-	TRBV6-5	TRBJ1-5
CASSFPHTGELFF	TGTGCCAGCAGCTTCCCTCACACCGGGGAGCTGTTTTTT	-	-	TRBV11-2	TRBJ2-2
CASSLDRVGNYSNQPQHF	TGTGCCAGCAGCTTAGACAGGGTTGGTAACTATAGCAATCAGCCCCAGCATTTT	many	-	TRBV7-2	TRBJ1-5
CASTPLAGGSGEQLF	TGTGCCAGCACTCCTCTAGCGGGGGGCTCAGGTGAGCAGCTCTTC	once	TRBD2	TRBV27	TRBJ2-1
CASSPRTGSGYTF	TGTGCCAGCAGCCCCCGAACGGGGAGCGGCTACACCTTC	many	-	TRBV7-2	TRBJ1-2
CASSPRPAGNSPLHF	TGTGCCAGCAGCCCACGACCGGCAGGGAATTCACCCCTCCACTTT	-	-	TRBV9	TRBJ1-6
CATSDFPGAYNEQFF	TGTGCCACCAGTGATTTCCCCGGGGCCTACAATGAGCAGTTCTTC	many	-	TRBV24-1	TRBJ2-1
CASSGGGGAANEQFF	TGTGCCAGCAGCGGAGGCGGGGGGGCCGCCAATGAGCAGTTCTTC	many	TRBD2	TRBV9	TRBJ2-1